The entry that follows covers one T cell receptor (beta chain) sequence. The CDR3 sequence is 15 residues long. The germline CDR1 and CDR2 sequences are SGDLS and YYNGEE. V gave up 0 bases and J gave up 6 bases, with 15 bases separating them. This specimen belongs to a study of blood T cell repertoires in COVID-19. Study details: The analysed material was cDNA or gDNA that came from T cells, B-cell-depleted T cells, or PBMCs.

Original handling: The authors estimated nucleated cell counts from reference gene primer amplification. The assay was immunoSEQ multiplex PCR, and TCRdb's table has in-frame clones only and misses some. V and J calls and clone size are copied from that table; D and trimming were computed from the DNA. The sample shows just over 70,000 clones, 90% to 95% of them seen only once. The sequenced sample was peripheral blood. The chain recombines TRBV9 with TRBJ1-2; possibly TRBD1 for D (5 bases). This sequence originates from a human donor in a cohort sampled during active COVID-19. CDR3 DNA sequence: TGTGCCAGCAGCGTAGCTACGGCGGGGGACCATGGCTACACCTTC. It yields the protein CASSVATAGDHGYTF.